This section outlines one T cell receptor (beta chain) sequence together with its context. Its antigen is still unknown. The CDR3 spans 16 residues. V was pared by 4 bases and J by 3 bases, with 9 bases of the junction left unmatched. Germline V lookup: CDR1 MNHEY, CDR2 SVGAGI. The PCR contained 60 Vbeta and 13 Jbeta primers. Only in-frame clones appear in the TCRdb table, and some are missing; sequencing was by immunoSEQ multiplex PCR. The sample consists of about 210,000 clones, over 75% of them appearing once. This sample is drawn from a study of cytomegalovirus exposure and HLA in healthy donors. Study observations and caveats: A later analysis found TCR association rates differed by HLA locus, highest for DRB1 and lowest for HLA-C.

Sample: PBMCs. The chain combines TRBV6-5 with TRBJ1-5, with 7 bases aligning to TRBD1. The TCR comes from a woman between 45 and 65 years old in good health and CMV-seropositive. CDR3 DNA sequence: TGTGCCAGCAGTTCCCGGACTGACAGGGTCAATCAGCCCCAGCATTTT. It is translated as CASSSRTDRVNQPQHF.